These T cell receptor beta chains were read from a single sample in a study of blood T cells in healthy people across ages. TCRdb passed the 5' RACE reads through MiXCR, listing each CDR3 protein once. Here the sample spans 1.5 million to 2 million distinct CDR3 sequences, 25% to 30% being singletons. The sequenced material came from blood. These receptors were taken from a woman between 25 and 40 years old in good health. Each CDR3 is given with its conserved first and last residue. A D gene is named only where the DNA matches it firmly. The size of a clone is reported for some rows only, either as once, few or many, or as a class for expanded clones.

size: -; length: 15; D: -; V: TRBV14; J: TRBJ2-7; DNA: TGTGCCAGCAGTGTGGGACTGTTACGCTCCTACGAGCAGTACTTC; CDR3: CASSVGLLRSYEQYF
size: -; length: 13; D: -; V: TRBV12-3/TRBV12-4; J: TRBJ2-1; DNA: TGTGCCAGCAGGCCTAACCGACGACACGAGCAGTTCTTC; CDR3: CASRPNRRHEQFF
size: -; length: 13; D: -; V: TRBV12-3/TRBV12-4; J: TRBJ2-3; DNA: TGTGCCAGCAGTTTAGTGGGAACAAATACGCAGTATTTT; CDR3: CASSLVGTNTQYF
size: -; length: 15; D: -; V: TRBV7-2; J: TRBJ1-2; DNA: TGTGCCAGCAGCGCCGGTTACCGGGCTAACTATGGCTACACCTTC; CDR3: CASSAGYRANYGYTF
size: -; length: 14; D: TRBD2; V: TRBV7-3; J: TRBJ2-1; DNA: TGTGCCAGCAGCTTAAACGGGGGGGGAAGTGAGCAGTTCTTC; CDR3: CASSLNGGGSEQFF
size: -; length: 14; D: -; V: TRBV5-5; J: TRBJ1-4; DNA: TGTGCCAGCAGCTGTTGGAGGACTAATGAAAAACTGTTTTTT; CDR3: CASSCWRTNEKLFF
size: -; length: 14; D: -; V: TRBV25-1; J: TRBJ2-3; DNA: TGTGCCAGCAGTGAATATGGAGTGCCGAATACGCAGTATTTT; CDR3: CASSEYGVPNTQYF
size: many; length: 11; D: -; V: TRBV20-1; J: TRBJ1-3; DNA: TGCAGTGCTAATGCCGGAAACACCATATATTTT; CDR3: CSANAGNTIYF
size: -; length: 14; D: -; V: TRBV7-9; J: TRBJ2-7; DNA: TGTGCCAGCAGCCTAGGCCTATCCTCCAACGAGCAGTACTTC; CDR3: CASSLGLSSNEQYF
size: many; length: 16; D: TRBD2; V: TRBV11-2; J: TRBJ2-1; DNA: TGTGCCAGCAGCGGGAGCTGGGCGGGGGAGACTAATGAGCAGTTCTTC; CDR3: CASSGSWAGETNEQFF
size: -; length: 16; D: -; V: TRBV6-1; J: TRBJ2-1; DNA: TGTGCCAGCAGTGAAATGATACAGAGCTCCTACAATGAGCAGTTCTTC; CDR3: CASSEMIQSSYNEQFF
size: -; length: 12; D: TRBD2; V: TRBV2; J: TRBJ2-5; DNA: TGTGCCGGCAGTCCCGGGGGGGAGACCCAGTACTTC; CDR3: CAGSPGGETQYF
size: -; length: 16; D: TRBD2; V: TRBV7-9; J: TRBJ2-7; DNA: TGTGCCAGCAGCTTAGGAGTAGCGGGAGGGTTCCACGAGCAGTACTTC; CDR3: CASSLGVAGGFHEQYF
size: few; length: 14; D: TRBD2; V: TRBV20-1; J: TRBJ2-7; DNA: TGCAGTGCTAGTCATGGACTAGCGTCCTACGAGCAGTACTTC; CDR3: CSASHGLASYEQYF
size: few; length: 12; D: -; V: TRBV3-1; J: TRBJ1-2; DNA: TGTGCCAGCAGCCACACGTCGTATGGCTACACCTTC; CDR3: CASSHTSYGYTF